The 19 T cell receptor beta chains below were found in one sample sequenced in a study of cytomegalovirus exposure and HLA in healthy donors. Use of 60 Vbeta and 13 Jbeta primers characterized the PCR. Method: immunoSEQ multiplex PCR; TCRdb's copy keeps in-frame clones and lacks some. Among around 170,000 clones listed, 65% to 85% were seen once. The sequencing sample was made of PBMCs. The receptors here all came from a middle-aged woman in good health and CMV-seropositive.

This clone has just a few counts. This chain links TRBV6-1 with TRBJ1-2, with 9 positions matching TRBD1. CDR1 MNHNS and CDR2 SASEGT come from the germline V gene. The trim removed 8 bases at V and 6 bases at J, leaving 7 bases unmatched. The CDR3 loop spans 13 amino acids. CDR3: CASGIQGANGYTF. The CDR3 nucleotides are TGTGCCAGCGGAATACAGGGGGCAAATGGCTACACCTTC.

This chain joins TRBV5-5 and TRBJ1-1, with TRBD1 matching over 7 bases. Germline CDR1 is SGHKS and CDR2 is YYEKEE (reference sequence). J gave up 0 bases and V 4 bases, and 18 bases lay outside the gene matches. The CDR3 spans 19 residues. CDR3 in amino acids: CASSLRSGWDSAMNTEAFF. The CDR3 DNA follows: TGTGCCAGCAGCCTACGAAGTGGGTGGGACAGCGCTATGAACACTGAAGCTTTCTTT.

The CDR3 DNA reads TGTGCCAGCAGCCCGGACAGGGTTAGTGGCTACACCTTC. Protein sequence: CASSPDRVSGYTF. This chain joins TRBV7-3 and TRBJ1-2, with 8 bases that match TRBD1. V shed 5 bases, J shed 7 bases, and the junction held 6 bases outside the gene matches. The germline CDR1 and CDR2 sequences are SGHTA and FQGTGA. The CDR3 spans 13 residues.

This clone appeared a few times. The chain joins TRBV2 to TRBJ1-2; 9 positions agree with TRBD1. This CDR3 contains 15 residues. Germline V lookup: CDR1 SNHLY, CDR2 FYNNEI. V was pared by 3 bases and J by 0 bases, with 2 bases of the junction left unmatched. CDR3: CASSENRGPNYGYTF. The CDR3 region has the DNA TGTGCCAGCAGTGAGAACAGGGGGCCTAACTATGGCTACACCTTC.

This rearrangement joins TRBV15 to TRBJ2-3; D is uncertain. This CDR3 is built from 15 residues. The germline V gene has CDR1 LNHNV and CDR2 YYDKDF (reference sequence). Trimming cost V 1 base and J 3 bases, with 11 bases left between them. CDR3 amino acids: CATSRGAEPTDTQYF. The CDR3 DNA reads as TGTGCCACCAGCAGAGGGGCCGAGCCAACAGATACGCAGTATTTT.

The chain uses TRBV11-2 and TRBJ2-3; the match to TRBD2 covers 8 bases. Germline CDR1 is SGHAT and CDR2 is FQNNGV. CDR3 length: 15 amino acids. J was trimmed by 1 base and V by 5 bases; bases with no gene match: 5. The CDR3 sequence is CASSREGKGTDTQYF. The CDR3 DNA reads TGTGCCAGCAGCCGGGAGGGGAAGGGCACAGATACGCAGTATTTT.

In the case of this clone: Additional DNA sequences in this sample encode the identical CDR3. The genes are TRBV7-9 and TRBJ1-1; D call uncertain. CDR1 is SEHNR, CDR2 FQNEAQ, per germline (reference sequence). The CDR3 is 19 residues long. V lost 5 bases to trimming and J lost 3 bases, with 28 bases between them. This CDR3 is CASSADRVGSFGWDTEAFF. Here the CDR3 DNA reads TGTGCCAGCAGCGCCGATCGGGTAGGCAGCTTTGGATGGGACACTGAAGCTTTCTTT. The whole variable domain, remainder taken from reference TRBV7-9 and TRBJ1-1, is DTGVSQNPRHKITKRGQNVTFRCDPISEHNRLYWYRQTLGQGPEFLTYFQNEAQLEKSRLLSDRFSAERPKGSFSTLEIQRTEQGDSAMYLCASSADRVGSFGWDTEAFFGQGTRLTVV.

This clone was detected only a few times. V usage is TRBV6-5 and J usage is TRBJ2-3, with 9 bases identical to TRBD1. The germline V gene encodes CDR1 MNHEY and CDR2 SVGAGI. There are 15 residues in the CDR3. Germline trimming cut 6 bases from V and 2 bases from J; bases unmatched to any gene: 6. The CDR3: CASSQTGGVTDTQYF. CDR3 bases: TGTGCCAGCAGCCAGACAGGGGGGGTCACAGATACGCAGTATTTT.

The V gene is TRBV5-4, the J gene TRBJ2-2; no reliable D call. CDR1 SGHNT and CDR2 YYREEE come from the germline V gene (reference sequence). Trimming removed 5 bases at V and 6 bases at J, with 11 bases between. This CDR3 spans 13 amino acids. DNA for the CDR3: TGTGCCAGCAGAACCAGGTTATCCGGGGAGCTGTTTTTT. Its translation is CASRTRLSGELFF.

The CDR3 DNA follows: TGCGCCAGCAGAGCCATCCGACTGGCCTCGGGGGACGAGCAGTACTTC. It specifies CASRAIRLASGDEQYF. V and J are TRBV10-2 and TRBJ2-7, with D possibly TRBD2 on 6 matching bases. Germline lookup yields CDR1 WSHSY and CDR2 SAAADI. The V gene lost 6 bases and the J gene lost 5 bases, with 23 bases spanning the gap. CDR3 length equals 16 residues.

V usage is TRBV5-4 and J usage is TRBJ2-3; D is ambiguous. Trimming stripped 5 bases from V and 4 bases from J, with 14 bases between. Germline V gene data show CDR1 as SGHNT and CDR2 as YYREEE (reference sequence). CDR3 length: 14 amino acids. CDR3 sequence (DNA): TGTGCCAGCAGTTTCGGAGTCAAACCAGATACGCAGTATTTT. Residues: CASSFGVKPDTQYF.

The chain carries TRBV6-1 and TRBJ2-5; D gene unclear. The J call may be in error: the DNA end matches TRBJ2-7 better. This CDR3 is 10 amino acids long. Looked up from germline, CDR1 is MNHNS and CDR2 is SASEGT. The CDR3: CASSLYEQYF. The CDR3 bases are TGTGCCAGCAGCCTTTACGAGCAGTACTTC.

Regarding this clone: At one boundary the junction diverges from the germline segment, which might be a read error. This chain uses TRBV6-5 with TRBJ1-1; 10 bases are shared with TRBD1. Germline values: CDR1 MNHEY, CDR2 SVGAGI. The CDR3 has 13 amino acids. In DNA, the CDR3 is TGTGCGAGCAAGAGGGACAGGGGCACTGAAGCTTTCTTT. Amino acids: CASKRDRGTEAFF.

This rearrangement joins TRBV5-4 to TRBJ1-2; 9 bases line up with TRBD1. Germline values: CDR1 SGHNT, CDR2 YYREEE (reference sequence). This CDR3 spans 15 amino acids. V trimming: 4 bases; J trimming: 8 bases; junction bases outside the gene matches: 12. This CDR3 reads CASSRINRGQEGYTF. The CDR3 coding sequence is TGTGCCAGCAGCCGGATAAACAGGGGGCAGGAGGGCTACACCTTC.

V is TRBV27 and J is TRBJ2-5; perhaps TRBD1 as D (6 bases). The CDR3 contains 12 residues. Trimming pared 3 bases from V and 4 bases from J, leaving 6 bases between. Germline V gene data show CDR1 as MNHEY and CDR2 as SMNVEV (reference sequence). CDR3 DNA sequence: TGTGCCAGCAGTTTCAGGGGAGAGACCCAGTACTTC. This codes for CASSFRGETQYF.

Comment on this clone: The sample has other DNA sequences that encode this CDR3 too. V usage is TRBV27 and J usage is TRBJ1-2; 7 bases map to TRBD1. CDR3 length: 13 amino acids. Germline CDR1 and CDR2: MNHEY and SMNVEV (reference sequence). V shed 6 bases, J shed 5 bases, and the junction held 6 bases outside the gene matches. The CDR3 nucleotides read TGTGCCAGCAGCTTGTCAGGGGGTTATGGCTACACCTTC. It translates to CASSLSGGYGYTF.

Of note for this clone: A junction end diverges from the germline sequence, so it may reflect a read error. The chain combines TRBV7-9 with TRBJ1-1, with a weak D call TRBD1 (5 bases). The CDR3 runs 15 residues. The germline gives CDR1 SEHNR, CDR2 FQNEAQ (reference sequence). The CDR3 spells CSSSLGASESTEAFF. The CDR3 DNA reads TGTTCCAGCAGCTTAGGGGCCTCTGAGAGCACTGAAGCTTTCTTT.

The gene calls are TRBV13 and TRBJ2-3; TRBD2 agrees at 8 bases. This CDR3 has 18 amino acids. The trim removed 5 bases at V and 0 bases at J, leaving 13 bases unmatched. Germline V lookup: CDR1 PRHDT, CDR2 FYEKMQ (reference sequence). CDR3 coding DNA: TGTGCCAGCAGCCCCCGGCGGGGGGCATTCTCTAGCACAGATACGCAGTATTTT. Its translation: CASSPRRGAFSSTDTQYF.

V gene TRBV5-1 combines with J gene TRBJ2-3, with a possible D match to TRBD2 (6 bases). Germline V gene data show CDR1 as SGHRS and CDR2 as YFSETQ. The length of the CDR3 is 16 residues. Trimming shortened V by 5 bases and J by 0 bases, and 16 bases separated the two germline ends. The CDR3 spells CASRTLDSGSTDTQYF. In DNA form, the CDR3 reads TGCGCCAGCAGGACCCTTGATAGCGGAAGCACAGATACGCAGTATTTT.